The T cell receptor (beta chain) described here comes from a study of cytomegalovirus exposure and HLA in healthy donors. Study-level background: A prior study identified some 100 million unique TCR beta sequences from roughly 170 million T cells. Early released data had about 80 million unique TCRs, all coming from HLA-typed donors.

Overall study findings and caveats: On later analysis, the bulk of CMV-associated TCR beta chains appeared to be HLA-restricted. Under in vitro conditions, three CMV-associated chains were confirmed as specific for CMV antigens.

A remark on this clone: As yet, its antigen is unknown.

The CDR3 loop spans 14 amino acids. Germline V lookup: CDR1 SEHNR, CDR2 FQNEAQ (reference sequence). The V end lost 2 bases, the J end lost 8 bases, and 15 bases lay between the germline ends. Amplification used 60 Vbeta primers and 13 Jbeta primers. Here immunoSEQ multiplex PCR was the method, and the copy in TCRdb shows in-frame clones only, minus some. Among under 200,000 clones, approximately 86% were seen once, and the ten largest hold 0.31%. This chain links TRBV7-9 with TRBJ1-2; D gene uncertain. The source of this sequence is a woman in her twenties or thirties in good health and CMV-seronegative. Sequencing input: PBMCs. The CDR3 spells CASSLTLAGGGYTF. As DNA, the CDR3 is TGTGCCAGCAGCTTAACCTTGGCAGGTGGGGGCTACACCTTC.